The rows below give T cell receptor beta chains drawn from one sample of a study of shared clonotypes between healthy human individuals. Produced via immunoSEQ multiplex PCR; TCRdb's table is partial and in-frame only. The repertoire holds about 640,000 clones, with 60% to 80% as singletons. Material: memory CD4+ T cells sorted from blood. The receptors here all came from a woman aged 25 to 39 in good health. Both conserved end residues are part of each CDR3. Each record gives: J gene, clone size, D gene, V gene, CDR3 DNA, CDR3 protein. A D gene is named only where the DNA matches it firmly. Only some rows state a clone size, as once, few, many or a class for expanded clones.

TRBJ2-2 | NA | NA | TRBV4-2 | TGTGCCAGCAGTGCGGGAAAGAACACCGGGGAGCTGTTTTTT | CASSAGKNTGELFF
TRBJ1-1 | NA | TRBD1 | TRBV5-1 | TGCGCCAGCAGCTCCATCCGGGACAGGGGGCGCGATGAAGCTTTCTTT | CASSSIRDRGRDEAFF
TRBJ2-1 | NA | TRBD1 | TRBV27 | TGTGCCAGCAGTCCAAAACCGGACAGGGGTGAGCAGTTCTTC | CASSPKPDRGEQFF
TRBJ1-2 | NA | TRBD1 | TRBV5-1 | TGCGCCAGCAGCTCCCCGGGACAGACCTATGGCTACACCTTC | CASSSPGQTYGYTF
TRBJ1-5 | NA | TRBD1 | TRBV19 | TGTGCCAGTAGTAGGGGACAGGGGGCGCGGAGCAATCAGCCCCAGCATTTT | CASSRGQGARSNQPQHF
TRBJ1-4 | NA | NA | TRBV2 | TGTGCCAGCAGTGAACAAAAACTGTTTTTT | CASSEQKLFF
TRBJ2-2 | NA | TRBD2 | TRBV25-1 | TGTGCCAGCAGATCTTTAGCGGGAACGAACACCGGGGAGCTGTTTTTT | CASRSLAGTNTGELFF
TRBJ1-1 | NA | NA | TRBV5-6 | TGTGCCAGCAGCTTGGGATCTACCGTTATAAGGACTGAAGCTTTCTTT | CASSLGSTVIRTEAFF
TRBJ1-2 | NA | TRBD1 | TRBV11-2 | TGTGCCAGCAGCTTAGTTCCAGGGGGAAACTATGGCTACACCTTC | CASSLVPGGNYGYTF
TRBJ1-5 | NA | TRBD1 | TRBV25-1 | TGTGCCAGCAGCCAGGGGGCTAGCAATCAGCCCCAGCATTTT | CASSQGASNQPQHF
TRBJ2-7 | NA | TRBD2 | TRBV28 | TGTGCCAGCAGTCACCTAGTGGGAGGGAACTACGAGCAGTACTTC | CASSHLVGGNYEQYF
TRBJ2-5 | NA | NA | TRBV4-1 | TGCGCCAGCAGCCAAGCGTTACGGTTGTGGGAGACCCAGTACTTC | CASSQALRLWETQYF
TRBJ2-1 | NA | TRBD1 | TRBV11-3 | TGTGCCAGCAGCTCGGGACAGGGAAACGATGAGCAGTTCTTC | CASSSGQGNDEQFF
TRBJ1-2 | NA | TRBD1 | TRBV9 | TGTGCCAGCAGCGCCGGCGGGACAGGTTTTTGGGGCTACACCTTC | CASSAGGTGFWGYTF
TRBJ2-1 | NA | NA | TRBV2 | TGTGCCAGCAGTGGCGAGCGACCCTCTGAGCAGTTCTTC | CASSGERPSEQFF
TRBJ2-7 | NA | TRBD2 | TRBV19 | TGTGCCAGTAGTCTAGCGGTAAGCTCCTACGAGCAGTACTTC | CASSLAVSSYEQYF
TRBJ2-1 | NA | TRBD2 | TRBV7-6 | TGTGCCAGCAGCCTGGGACTAGCGGGGGGAAATGAGCAGTTCTTC | CASSLGLAGGNEQFF
TRBJ2-2 | NA | NA | TRBV2 | TGTGCCAGCAGGAGTACGGGAACCGGGGAGCTGTTTTTT | CASRSTGTGELFF
TRBJ2-6 | NA | NA | TRBV18 | TGTGCCAGCTCGCCGATCGAGCAGGGCACTGGGGCCAACGTCCTGACTTTC | CASSPIEQGTGANVLTF
TRBJ2-2 | NA | TRBD2 | TRBV18 | TGTGCCAGCTCACTACAGAGGGGGACTAGCGGCACCGGGGAGCTGTTTTTT | CASSLQRGTSGTGELFF
TRBJ2-5 | NA | TRBD2 | TRBV5-6 | TGTGCCAGCAGCCCCCGTTTTGGGGGGGAAGAGACCCAGTACTTC | CASSPRFGGEETQYF
TRBJ2-7 | NA | NA | TRBV6-5 | TGTGCCAGCAGTTACGCGAGGACATCGACCTACGAGCAGTACTTC | CASSYARTSTYEQYF
TRBJ2-2 | NA | TRBD2 | TRBV27 | TGTGCCAGCAGTTTCCGGACTAGCGGGAGCATCGGGGAGCTGTTTTTT | CASSFRTSGSIGELFF
TRBJ2-7 | NA | TRBD2 | TRBV28 | TGTGCCTCACTAGCGGGAGCCTACGAGCAGTACTTC | CASLAGAYEQYF
TRBJ1-1 | NA | TRBD1 | TRBV10-3 | TGTGCCATCAGTGATGCTCGGACAGGGTTCACTGAAGCTTTCTTT | CAISDARTGFTEAFF
TRBJ2-2 | NA | TRBD2 | TRBV27 | TGTGCCAGCAGTCCCTCCGCGGGAGGGCCGGGTGTCGGGGAGCTGTTTTTT | CASSPSAGGPGVGELFF
TRBJ2-7 | once | NA | TRBV6-1 | TGTGCCAGCAGTGAAGGGGGGCTCTACGAGCAGTACTTC | CASSEGGLYEQYF
TRBJ2-7 | NA | NA | TRBV6-1 | TGTGCCAGCAGTGGAGCCTTGGGGTTGTACGAGCAGTACTTC | CASSGALGLYEQYF
TRBJ2-1 | NA | TRBD2 | TRBV19 | TGTGCCAGTAAAGAAGGAGCGGGAGGGCCTCGCGAGCAGTTCTTC | CASKEGAGGPREQFF
TRBJ2-1 | once | TRBD2 | TRBV7-9 | TGTGCCAGCAGCCCAATAGCGGGTAGAGGTACCTACAATGAGCAGTTCTTC | CASSPIAGRGTYNEQFF
TRBJ2-3 | NA | NA | TRBV19 | TGTGCCAGTAGTGTTGCGCCAATAATTAGCGCTCTGGCAGATACGCAGTATTTT | CASSVAPIISALADTQYF
TRBJ2-1 | NA | TRBD1 | TRBV9 | TGTGCCAGCAGCGGGGGACAGTCCTACAATGAGCAGTTCTTC | CASSGGQSYNEQFF
TRBJ1-2 | NA | NA | TRBV5-1 | TGCGCCAGCAGCTTATGGACAGTTGTTGGGGACTATGGCTACACCTTC | CASSLWTVVGDYGYTF
TRBJ2-3 | NA | NA | TRBV11-2 | TGTGCCAGCAGCGCCCCCAGCACAGATACGCAGTATTTT | CASSAPSTDTQYF
TRBJ1-1 | few | NA | TRBV6-4 | TGTGCCAGCAGGGCGGGACAGAACACTGAAGCTTTCTTT | CASRAGQNTEAFF
TRBJ2-1 | NA | NA | TRBV11-3 | TGTGCCAGCAGCTTAACGCCTAGCTCCTACAATGAGCAGTTCTTC | CASSLTPSSYNEQFF
TRBJ2-5 | NA | NA | TRBV7-2 | TGTGCCAGCGGATACGTGGGGGCGCCAGAGACCCAGTACTTC | CASGYVGAPETQYF
TRBJ2-1 | NA | NA | TRBV30 | TGTGCCTGGAGTGGGGACCAAAGCGTCAATGAGCAGTTCTTC | CAWSGDQSVNEQFF
TRBJ2-1 | few | TRBD2 | TRBV19 | TGTGCCAGTAGTAATAGCGGGAACTCCTACAATGAGCAGTTCTTC | CASSNSGNSYNEQFF
TRBJ1-5 | NA | NA | TRBV27 | TGTGCCAGCAGTATAGGGGGTAGCAATCAGCCCCAGCATTTT | CASSIGGSNQPQHF
TRBJ1-5 | NA | NA | TRBV29-1 | TGCAGCGTTCAGGAGGGGATCGGTCAGCCCCAGCATTTT | CSVQEGIGQPQHF
TRBJ2-6 | NA | NA | TRBV18 | TGTGCCAGCTCACCATTTGGGGGGCTAGGGCTGCGGGTCTCTGGGGCCAACGTCCTGACTTTC | CASSPFGGLGLRVSGANVLTF
TRBJ2-7 | once | NA | TRBV2 | TGTGCCAGCGGCTTTCTCCGGGAGTCATACGAGCAGTACTTC | CASGFLRESYEQYF
TRBJ1-2 | NA | TRBD1 | TRBV5-1 | TGCGCCAGCAGCCGGGACAGTCTCTATGGCTACACCTTC | CASSRDSLYGYTF
TRBJ2-6 | NA | NA | TRBV5-4 | TGTGCCAGCAGCTTGTACCGGCTGTCTGGGGCCAACGTCCTGACTTTC | CASSLYRLSGANVLTF
TRBJ2-5 | few | TRBD2 | TRBV7-8 | TGTGCCAGCAGCTTAGCACTAGCGGTGGAGACCCAGTACTTC | CASSLALAVETQYF
TRBJ2-7 | NA | NA | TRBV5-1 | TGCGCCAGCAGCTTGAACAGGGAAAACGAGCAGTACTTC | CASSLNRENEQYF
TRBJ2-2 | NA | TRBD1 | TRBV28 | TGTGCCAGCAGTTCGGGACAGGGGGCGACCGGGGAGCTGTTTTTT | CASSSGQGATGELFF
TRBJ1-4 | NA | NA | TRBV28 | TGTGCCAGCAGACCGACTCCAAGTGAAAAACTGTTTTTT | CASRPTPSEKLFF
TRBJ1-1 | NA | NA | TRBV5-1 | TGCGCCAGCAGCTTTTCCGGGGGCAACACTGAAGCTTTCTTT | CASSFSGGNTEAFF
TRBJ2-7 | few | TRBD1 | TRBV2 | TGTGCCAGCACAGGGGGCTTTTTTAGTTACGAGCAGTACTTC | CASTGGFFSYEQYF
TRBJ1-1 | NA | NA | TRBV29-1 | TGCAGCGCGACGATTCGGGACGCCGAGGGAGCTTTCTTT | CSATIRDAEGAFF
TRBJ1-1 | few | NA | TRBV5-1 | TGCGCCAGCAGCCGCGGGGACTGGGGGAACACTGAAGCTTTCTTT | CASSRGDWGNTEAFF
TRBJ1-1 | NA | NA | TRBV4-1 | TGCGCCAGCAGCCAAGATCAGAAAGGTATGAACACTGAAGCTTTCTTT | CASSQDQKGMNTEAFF
TRBJ2-2 | NA | NA | TRBV6-5 | TGTGCCAGCGGCTCTAGCCGGGGCCCGGAGAGGGAGCTGTTTTTT | CASGSSRGPERELFF
TRBJ1-4 | NA | TRBD1 | TRBV4-1 | TGCGCCAGCAGCTCAAGCCAAGGGGGCTGGGAAAAACTGTTTTTT | CASSSSQGGWEKLFF
TRBJ1-5 | NA | NA | TRBV28 | TGTGCCAGCACCGCCCAGGGTCAGCCCCAGCATTTT | CASTAQGQPQHF